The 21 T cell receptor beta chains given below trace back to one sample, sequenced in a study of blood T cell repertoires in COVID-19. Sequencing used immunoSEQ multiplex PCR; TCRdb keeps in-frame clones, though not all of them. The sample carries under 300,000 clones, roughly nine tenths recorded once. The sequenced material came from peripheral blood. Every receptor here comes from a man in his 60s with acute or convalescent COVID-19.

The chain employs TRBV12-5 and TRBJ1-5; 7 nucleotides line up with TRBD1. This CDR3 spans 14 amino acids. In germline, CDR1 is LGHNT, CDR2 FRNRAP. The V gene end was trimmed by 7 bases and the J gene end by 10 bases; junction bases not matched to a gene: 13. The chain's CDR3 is CASALGQELSPQHF. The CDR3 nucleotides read TGTGCTAGTGCCCTAGGACAGGAACTAAGCCCCCAGCATTTT.

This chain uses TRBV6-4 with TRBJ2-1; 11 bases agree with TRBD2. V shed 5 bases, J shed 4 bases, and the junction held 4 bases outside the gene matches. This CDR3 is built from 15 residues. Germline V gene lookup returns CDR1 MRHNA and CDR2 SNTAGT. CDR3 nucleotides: TGTGCCAGCAGTCTCCTAGCGGGAGGATACAATGAGCAGTTCTTC. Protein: CASSLLAGGYNEQFF.

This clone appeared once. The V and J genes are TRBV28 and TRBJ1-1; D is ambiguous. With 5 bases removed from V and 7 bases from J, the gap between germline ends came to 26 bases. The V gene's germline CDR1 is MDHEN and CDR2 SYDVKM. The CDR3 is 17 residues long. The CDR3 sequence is CASSGRGARKAQNEAFF. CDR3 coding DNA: TGTGCCAGCAGTGGGCGGGGAGCTAGAAAAGCCCAAAATGAAGCTTTCTTT.

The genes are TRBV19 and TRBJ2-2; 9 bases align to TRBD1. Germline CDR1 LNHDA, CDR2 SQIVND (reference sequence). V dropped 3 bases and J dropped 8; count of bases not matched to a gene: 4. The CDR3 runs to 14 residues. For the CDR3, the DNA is TGTGCCAGTAGTATGACAGGGGGTGTGGGGGAGCTGTTTTTT. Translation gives CASSMTGGVGELFF.

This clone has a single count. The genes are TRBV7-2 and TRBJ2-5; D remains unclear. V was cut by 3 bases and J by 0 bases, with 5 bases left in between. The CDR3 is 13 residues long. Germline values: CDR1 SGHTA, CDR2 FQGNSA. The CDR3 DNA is TGTGCCAGCAGCTTTGACTACCAAGAGACCCAGTACTTC. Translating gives CASSFDYQETQYF. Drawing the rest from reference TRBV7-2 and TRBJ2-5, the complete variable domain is GAGVSQSPSNKVTEKGKDVELRCDPISGHTALYWYRQSLGQGLEFLIYFQGNSAPDKSGLPSDRFSAERTGGSVSTLTIQRTQQEDSAVYLCASSFDYQETQYFGPGTRLLVL.

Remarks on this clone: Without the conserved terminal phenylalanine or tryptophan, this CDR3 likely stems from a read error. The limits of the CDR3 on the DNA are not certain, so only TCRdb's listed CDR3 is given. CDR3 sequence reads: CASSPSRGGGAISI. The chain combines TRBV4-3 with TRBJ2-7; TRBD2 is the table's D call, not checked against the DNA. The CDR3 numbers 14 amino acids, ends counted. Germline V lookup: CDR1 LGHNA, CDR2 YSLEER.

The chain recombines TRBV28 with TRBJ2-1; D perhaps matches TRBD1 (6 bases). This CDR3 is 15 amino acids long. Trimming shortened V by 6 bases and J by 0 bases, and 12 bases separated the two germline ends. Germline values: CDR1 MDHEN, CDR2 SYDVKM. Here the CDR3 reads CASSHRESSYNEQFF. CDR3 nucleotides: TGTGCCAGCAGCCACAGGGAGAGCTCCTACAATGAGCAGTTCTTC.

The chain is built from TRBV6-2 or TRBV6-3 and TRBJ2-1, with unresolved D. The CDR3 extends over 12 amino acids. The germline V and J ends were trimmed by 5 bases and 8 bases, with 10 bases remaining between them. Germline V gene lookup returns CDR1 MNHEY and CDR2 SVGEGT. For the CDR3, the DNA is TGTGCCAGCAGTCCGTCTCGGGATGAGCAGTTCTTC. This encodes CASSPSRDEQFF.

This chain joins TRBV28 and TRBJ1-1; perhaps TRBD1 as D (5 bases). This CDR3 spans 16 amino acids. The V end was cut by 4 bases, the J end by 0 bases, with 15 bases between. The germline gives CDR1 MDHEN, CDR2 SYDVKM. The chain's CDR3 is CASSSGAGFVNTEAFF. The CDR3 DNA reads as TGTGCCAGCAGTTCTGGGGCAGGTTTCGTGAACACTGAAGCTTTCTTT.

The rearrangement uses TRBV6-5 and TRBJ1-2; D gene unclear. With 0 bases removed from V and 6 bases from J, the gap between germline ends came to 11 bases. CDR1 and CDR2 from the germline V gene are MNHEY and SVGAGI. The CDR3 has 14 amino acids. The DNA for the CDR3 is TGTGCCAGCAGTTACTCGAAAGCAAGTGATGGCTACACCTTC. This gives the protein CASSYSKASDGYTF.

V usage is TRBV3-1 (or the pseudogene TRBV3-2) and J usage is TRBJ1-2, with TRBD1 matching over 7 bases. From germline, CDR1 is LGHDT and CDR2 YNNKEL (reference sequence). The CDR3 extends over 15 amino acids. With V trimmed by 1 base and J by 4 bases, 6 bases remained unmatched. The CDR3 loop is CASSQGDREFYGYTF. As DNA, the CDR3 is TGTGCCAGCAGCCAAGGGGACAGAGAATTCTATGGCTACACCTTC.

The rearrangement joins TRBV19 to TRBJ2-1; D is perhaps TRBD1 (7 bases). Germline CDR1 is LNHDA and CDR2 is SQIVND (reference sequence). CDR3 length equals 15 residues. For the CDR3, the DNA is TGTGACTCGGGGGAGGTTAGGGGACAGTACAATGAGCAGTTCTTC. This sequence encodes CDSGEVRGQYNEQFF.

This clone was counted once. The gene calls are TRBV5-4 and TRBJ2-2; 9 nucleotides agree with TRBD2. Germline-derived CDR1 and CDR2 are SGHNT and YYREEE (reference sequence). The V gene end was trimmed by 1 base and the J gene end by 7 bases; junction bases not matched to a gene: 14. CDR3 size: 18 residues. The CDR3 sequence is CASSLKIRREGRNGELFF. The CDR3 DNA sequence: TGTGCCAGCAGCTTGAAGATCAGGCGGGAGGGAAGGAACGGGGAGCTGTTTTTT.

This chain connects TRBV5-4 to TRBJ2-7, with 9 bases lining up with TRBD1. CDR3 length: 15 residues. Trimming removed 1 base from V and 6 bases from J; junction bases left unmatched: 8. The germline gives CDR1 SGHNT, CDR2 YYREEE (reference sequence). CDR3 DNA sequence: TGTGCCAGCAGCTTGAGGACAGGGGAGTTGTTCGAGCAGTACTTC. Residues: CASSLRTGELFEQYF.

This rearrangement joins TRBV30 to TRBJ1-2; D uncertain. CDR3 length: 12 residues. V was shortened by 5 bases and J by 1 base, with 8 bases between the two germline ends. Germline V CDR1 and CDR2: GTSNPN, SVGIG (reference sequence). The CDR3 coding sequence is TGTGCCTGGGGGCGGAGTAACTATGGCTACACCTTC. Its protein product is CAWGRSNYGYTF.

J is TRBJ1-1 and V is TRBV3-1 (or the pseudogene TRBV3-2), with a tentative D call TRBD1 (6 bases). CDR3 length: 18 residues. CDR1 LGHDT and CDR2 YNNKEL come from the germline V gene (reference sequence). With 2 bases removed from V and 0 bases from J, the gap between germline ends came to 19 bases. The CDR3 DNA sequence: TGTGCCAGCAGCCAACAGGGGACGTTATTAGGTATGAACACTGAAGCTTTCTTT. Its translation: CASSQQGTLLGMNTEAFF.

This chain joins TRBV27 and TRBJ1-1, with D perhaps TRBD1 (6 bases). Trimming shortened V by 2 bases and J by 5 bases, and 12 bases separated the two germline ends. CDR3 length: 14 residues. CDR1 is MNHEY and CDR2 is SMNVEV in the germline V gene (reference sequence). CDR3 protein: CASSLNREITEAFF. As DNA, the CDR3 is TGTGCCAGCAGTTTAAACAGGGAGATAACTGAAGCTTTCTTT.

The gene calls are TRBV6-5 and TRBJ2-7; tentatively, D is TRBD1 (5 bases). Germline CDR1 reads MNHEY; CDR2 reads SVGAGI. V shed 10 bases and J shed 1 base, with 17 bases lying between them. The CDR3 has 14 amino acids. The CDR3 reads CATLGDSRSYEQYF. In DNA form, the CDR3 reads TGTGCCACCTTGGGCGACAGTCGATCCTACGAGCAGTACTTC.

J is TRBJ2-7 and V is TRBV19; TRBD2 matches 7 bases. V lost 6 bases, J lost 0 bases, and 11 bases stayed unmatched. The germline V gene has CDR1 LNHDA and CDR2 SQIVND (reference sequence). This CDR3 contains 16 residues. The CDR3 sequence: CASRGTSASSSYEQYF. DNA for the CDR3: TGTGCCAGTAGGGGAACTAGCGCCTCGAGCTCCTACGAGCAGTACTTC.

The CDR3 protein is CASSWNRGKAGSPLHF. CDR3 nucleotides: TGTGCCAGCAGCTGGAACAGGGGGAAGGCCGGTTCACCCCTCCACTTT. This chain joins TRBV5-8 and TRBJ1-6, with 8 positions matching TRBD1. The CDR3 covers 16 residues. Germline V gene lookup returns CDR1 SGHTS and CDR2 YDEGEE. The trim removed 3 bases at V and 9 bases at J, leaving 11 bases unmatched.

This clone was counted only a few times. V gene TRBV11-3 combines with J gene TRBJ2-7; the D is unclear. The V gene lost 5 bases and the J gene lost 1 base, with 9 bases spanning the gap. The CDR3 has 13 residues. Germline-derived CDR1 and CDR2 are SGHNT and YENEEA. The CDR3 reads CASSPTYSYEQYF. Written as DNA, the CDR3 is TGTGCCAGCAGCCCGACATATTCCTACGAGCAGTACTTC.